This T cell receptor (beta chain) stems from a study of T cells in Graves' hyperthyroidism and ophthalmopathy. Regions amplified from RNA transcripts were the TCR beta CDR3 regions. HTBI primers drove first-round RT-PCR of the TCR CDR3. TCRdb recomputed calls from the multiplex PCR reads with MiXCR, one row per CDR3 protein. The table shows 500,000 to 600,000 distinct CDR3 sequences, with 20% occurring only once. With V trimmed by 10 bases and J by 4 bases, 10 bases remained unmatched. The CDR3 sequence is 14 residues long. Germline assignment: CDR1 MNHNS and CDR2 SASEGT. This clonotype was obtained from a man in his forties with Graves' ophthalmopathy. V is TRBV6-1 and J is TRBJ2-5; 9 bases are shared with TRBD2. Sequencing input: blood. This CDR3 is CAISAGGDPETQYF. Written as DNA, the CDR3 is TGTGCCATATCCGCGGGGGGGGATCCAGAGACCCAGTACTTC.